The 11 T cell receptor beta chains in this list originate from one sample, sequenced in a study of T-cell memory formation after mild COVID-19. TCRdb processed the 5' RACE reads anew with MiXCR; each CDR3 protein has one entry. The sample consists of roughly 240,000 distinct CDR3 sequences, around 15% of them appearing once. Sequencing was done on a sample of PBMCs or a T cell subset sorted from them (not recorded which). Receptors originate from a man aged 18 to 29 who had mild COVID-19 (a few samples of this study predate the infection). Cell type and time point are not known.

V and J are TRBV5-1 and TRBJ2-2; D not certain. Between the trimmed V and J ends, which lost 5 bases and 1 base, there was a span of 3 bases. The CDR3 extends over 12 amino acids. Germline CDR1 is SGHRS and CDR2 is YFSETQ. The CDR3 loop is CASRLNTGELFF. CDR3 bases: TGCGCCAGCAGGCTGAACACCGGGGAGCTGTTTTTT. Full variable domain (remainder filled in from reference TRBV5-1 and TRBJ2-2): KAGVTQTPRYLIKTRGQQVTLSCSPISGHRSVSWYQQTPGQGLQFLFEYFSETQRNKGNFPGRFSGRQFSNSRSEMNVSTLELGDSALYLCASRLNTGELFFGEGSRLTVL.

This clonotype was observed a handful of times. The chain combines TRBV5-1 with TRBJ2-5, with unresolved D. Germline V gene sequence: CDR1 SGHRS, CDR2 YFSETQ. There are 16 residues in the CDR3. The V end was cut by 3 bases, the J end by 2 bases, with 17 bases between. The CDR3 here is CASSSLLIPVQETQYF. In DNA, the CDR3 is TGCGCCAGCAGCTCCCTCCTTATACCAGTTCAAGAGACCCAGTACTTC.

This clonotype was seen more than once but under ten times. CDR3 DNA: TGTGCCACCAGTGACTCCATGTGGGACTATGGCTACACCTTC. Encoded protein: CATSDSMWDYGYTF. The chain joins TRBV24-1 to TRBJ1-2; no reliable D call. CDR3 size: 14 residues. Between the trimmed V and J ends, which lost 4 bases and 3 bases, there was a span of 11 bases. Per germline, CDR1 KGHDR and CDR2 SFDVKD.

This clonotype has a handful of counts. The CDR3 bases are TGTGCCAGCAGCCACCACACTACAGGGTATAGCAATCAGCCCCAGCATTTT. Translating gives CASSHHTTGYSNQPQHF. The chain links TRBV6-2 or TRBV6-3 to TRBJ1-5; D is possibly TRBD1 (6 bases). The length of the CDR3 is 17 residues. The V and J ends lost 6 bases and 0 bases respectively, with 18 bases between them. Germline V gene data show CDR1 as MNHEY and CDR2 as SVGEGT.

In this sample, this clonotype turned up a few times. The chain recombines TRBV4-2 with TRBJ2-2; maybe TRBD1 (5 bases). Germline V gene lookup returns CDR1 LGHNA and CDR2 YNFKEQ. This CDR3 spans 15 amino acids. The V and J ends lost 2 bases and 2 bases respectively, with 9 bases between them. The CDR3, as DNA: TGTGCCAGCAGCCAACTTGGGGCCAACACCGGGGAGCTGTTTTTT. This gives the protein CASSQLGANTGELFF.

This clonotype was seen a handful of times. This sequence joins TRBV6-2 or TRBV6-3 and TRBJ1-5; tentative D call: TRBD1 (5 bases). Germline loops: CDR1 MNHEY, CDR2 SVGEGT. The germline V and J ends were trimmed by 5 bases and 5 bases, with 7 bases remaining between them. This CDR3 is 12 amino acids long. CDR3 nucleotides: TGTGCCAGCAGTCCAGGGTATCAGCCCCAGCATTTT. This sequence encodes CASSPGYQPQHF.

This clonotype appeared many times. The genes are TRBV7-9 and TRBJ1-6; the match to TRBD1 covers 9 bases. This CDR3 is built from 15 residues. The germline V gene has CDR1 SEHNR and CDR2 FQNEAQ (reference sequence). The junction had 5 bases not matched to a gene; V was cut back by 5 bases and J by 6 bases. Here the CDR3 DNA reads TGTGCCAGCAGCCTCCGGGACAGGGCTAATTCACCCCTCCACTTT. Its protein is CASSLRDRANSPLHF.

Ten or more counts support this clonotype. This chain joins TRBV4-3 and TRBJ2-2, with D possibly being TRBD1 (5 bases). The CDR3 covers 14 residues. V lost 6 bases and J 4 bases, leaving 12 bases between the germline ends. The germline CDR1 and CDR2 sequences are LGHNA and YSLEER. The CDR3 protein is CASSFRVGTGELFF. The CDR3 DNA follows: TGCGCCAGCAGTTTCAGGGTCGGCACCGGGGAGCTGTTTTTT.

The J gene is TRBJ2-2, the V gene TRBV4-1; D call uncertain. The germline CDR1 and CDR2 sequences are MGHRA and YSYEKL. Trimming took off 3 bases at V and 0 bases at J, with 5 bases between the two ends. The CDR3 is 14 amino acids. CDR3: CASSQVANTGELFF. The CDR3 DNA sequence: TGCGCCAGCAGCCAGGTCGCGAACACCGGGGAGCTGTTTTTT.

The sample holds many counts of this clonotype. The chain uses TRBV12-3 or TRBV12-4 and TRBJ2-1; D not certain. The CDR3 loop spans 13 amino acids. Trimming cost V 3 bases and J 4 bases, with 7 bases left between them. The CDR3 coding sequence is TGTGCCAGCAGTTTCACAGATTACAATGAGCAGTTCTTC. Residues: CASSFTDYNEQFF.

The J gene is TRBJ2-6, the V gene TRBV2, with D tentatively TRBD1 (5 bases). The CDR3 extends over 18 amino acids. V dropped 7 bases and J dropped 0 bases, with 19 bases sitting between them. From germline, CDR1 is SNHLY and CDR2 FYNNEI. The CDR3 is CASTPPDSTSSGANVLTF. The CDR3 DNA reads as TGTGCCAGCACCCCGCCCGACAGTACGAGCTCTGGGGCCAACGTCCTGACTTTC.